The entry below gives a single T cell receptor beta chain sequence along with its context. This clone's antigen is unknown. The sample holds no much larger clone one base away, and base qualities are not on file. The immunoSEQ Assay, a bias-controlled multiplex PCR, was used to amplify TCRbeta CDR3 regions from genomic DNA. The study's own analysis went as follows. Nucleated cell counts per sample were estimated from amplification of reference gene primers within the assay. Sequence reads were collapsed and filtered to measure the absolute abundance of every unique TCRbeta CDR3 rearrangement. For each sample, productive Simpson clonality was calculated by taking the square root of Simpson's diversity index across productive rearrangements. Drawn from immuneACCESS, this table holds only the in-frame rearrangements with V and J called that TCRdb kept. Clones are partly lost; checked studies trace under half to an unresolved V gene and leave the rest unexplained. The DNA was the basis for D and trimming; V, J and clone size are from that table. The sample table holds approximately 90,000 clones, of which about 88% were seen once. In total, the top ten clones hold 1.2% of the sample.

The collaborating institutions used their own protocols to collect whole blood in K2EDTA tubes. For TCRbeta analysis, collaborators shipped samples in one of three forms: frozen whole blood, isolated PBMCs, or DNA extracted from either of those sample types. These data originate in a study of blood T cell repertoires in COVID-19 (dated by TCRdb to between 2020 and 2021). Study-wide context: Samples covering the acute and convalescent phases of COVID-19 were provided by collaborators in the United States, Italy and Spain. Where HLA class I and class II types were available, the types were taken from metadata supplied by the sample provider, not from assay-based typing. The repertoires were released in a freely available public database meant as a resource for research on the immune response to SARS-CoV-2. The dataset comprised deeply sampled blood TCRbeta repertoires from subjects exposed to, actively infected with, or recovered from COVID-19. A de-identified subject ID, COVID-19 status, age in years and sex were almost always included in the sample metadata. The material from the prospective study consisted of cDNA or gDNA derived from T cells, B-cell-depleted T cells, or PBMCs. Samples came from the ongoing ImmuneRACE study (first 160 participants) plus 1,254 subjects from 6 global collaborators. Findings and caveats that apply to the study as a whole: The quantity of clinical and demographic metadata differed by source and by participant and was supplied without curation.

Sequencing was carried out using peripheral blood. The clonotype was recovered from a man of 80 years or more with active or convalescent COVID-19.

The nucleotide sequence reads TGCGCCAGCAGCCCCGGGGGGACAGGGGGCTCCCATAGCAATCAGCCCCAGCATTTT. Protein translation: CASSPGGTGGSHSNQPQHF. Here the chain combines TRBV10-1 and TRBJ1-5, and 12 bases in between align with TRBD1. V and J are trimmed by 6 bases and 0 bases, and the gene matches miss 12 bases of the junction. Based on the germline V gene (reference sequence), the CDR1 and CDR2 sequences are WNHNN and SYGVQD. From the cysteine through the phenylalanine, the CDR3 covers 19 amino acids. CDR3 DNA is the only sequence kept; it has 57 bases, read in frame from the first base.